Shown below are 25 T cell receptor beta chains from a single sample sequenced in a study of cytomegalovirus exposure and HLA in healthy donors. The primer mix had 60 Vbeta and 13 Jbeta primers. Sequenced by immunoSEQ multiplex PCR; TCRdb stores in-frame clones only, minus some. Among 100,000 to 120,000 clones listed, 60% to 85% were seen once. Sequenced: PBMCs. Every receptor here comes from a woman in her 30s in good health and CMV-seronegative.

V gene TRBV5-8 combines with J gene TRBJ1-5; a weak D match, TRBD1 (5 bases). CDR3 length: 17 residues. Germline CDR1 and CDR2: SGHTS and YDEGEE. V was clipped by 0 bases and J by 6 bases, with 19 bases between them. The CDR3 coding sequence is TGTGCCAGCAGCTTGGCCCGGGGGGGGTCCCGTCTTCAGCCCCAGCATTTT. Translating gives CASSLARGGSRLQPQHF.

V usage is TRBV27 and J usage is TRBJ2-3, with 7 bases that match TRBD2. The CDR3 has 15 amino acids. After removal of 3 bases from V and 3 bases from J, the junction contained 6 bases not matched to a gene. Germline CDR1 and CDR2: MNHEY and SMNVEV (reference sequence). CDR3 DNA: TGTGCCAGCAGTTTCTCGGGAGGCGGGACAGATACGCAGTATTTT. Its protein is CASSFSGGGTDTQYF.

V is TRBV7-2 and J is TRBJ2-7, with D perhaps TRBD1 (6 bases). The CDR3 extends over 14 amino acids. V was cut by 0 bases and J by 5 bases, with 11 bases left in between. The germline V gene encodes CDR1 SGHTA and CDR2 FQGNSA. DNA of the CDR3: TGTGCCAGCAGCTTAGCCCCGACAGGTAACGAGCAGTACTTC. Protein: CASSLAPTGNEQYF.

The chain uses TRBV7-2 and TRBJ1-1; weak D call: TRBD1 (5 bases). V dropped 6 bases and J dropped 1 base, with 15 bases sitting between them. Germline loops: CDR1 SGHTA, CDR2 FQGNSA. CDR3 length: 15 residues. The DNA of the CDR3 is TGTGCCAGCAGGCGCCCCAGGGCGGCGAACACTGAAGCTTTCTTT. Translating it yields CASRRPRAANTEAFF.

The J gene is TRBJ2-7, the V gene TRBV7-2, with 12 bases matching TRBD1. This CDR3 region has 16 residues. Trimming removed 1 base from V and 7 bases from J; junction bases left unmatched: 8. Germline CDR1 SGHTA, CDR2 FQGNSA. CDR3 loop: CASSLGGGQGAREQYF. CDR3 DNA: TGTGCCAGCAGCTTAGGTGGGGGACAGGGGGCGCGAGAGCAGTACTTC. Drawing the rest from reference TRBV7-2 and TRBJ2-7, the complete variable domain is GAGVSQSPSNKVTEKGKDVELRCDPISGHTALYWYRQSLGQGLEFLIYFQGNSAPDKSGLPSDRFSAERTGGSVSTLTIQRTQQEDSAVYLCASSLGGGQGAREQYFGPGTRLTVT.

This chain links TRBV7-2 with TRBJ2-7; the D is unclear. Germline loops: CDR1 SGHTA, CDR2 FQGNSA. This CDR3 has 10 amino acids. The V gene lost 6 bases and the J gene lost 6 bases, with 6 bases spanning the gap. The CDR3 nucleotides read TGTGCCAGCAGGTTCCGCGAGCAGTACTTC. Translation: CASRFREQYF.

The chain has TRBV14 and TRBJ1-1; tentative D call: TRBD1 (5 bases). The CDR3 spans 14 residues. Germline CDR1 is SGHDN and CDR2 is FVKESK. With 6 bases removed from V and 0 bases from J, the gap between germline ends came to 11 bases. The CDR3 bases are TGTGCCAGCAGACGTCAGGGCCTGAACACTGAAGCTTTCTTT. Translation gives CASRRQGLNTEAFF. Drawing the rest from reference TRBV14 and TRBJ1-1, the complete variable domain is EAGVTQFPSHSVIEKGQTVTLRCDPISGHDNLYWYRRVMGKEIKFLLHFVKESKQDESGMPNNRFLAERTGGTYSTLKVQPAELEDSGVYFCASRRQGLNTEAFFGQGTRLTVV.

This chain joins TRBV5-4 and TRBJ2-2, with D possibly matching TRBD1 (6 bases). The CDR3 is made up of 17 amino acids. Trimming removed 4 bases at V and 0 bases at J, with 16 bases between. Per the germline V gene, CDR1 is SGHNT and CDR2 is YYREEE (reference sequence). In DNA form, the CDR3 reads TGTGCCAGCAGCCCGGATACGGACAGAGCGAACACCGGGGAGCTGTTTTTT. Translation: CASSPDTDRANTGELFF.

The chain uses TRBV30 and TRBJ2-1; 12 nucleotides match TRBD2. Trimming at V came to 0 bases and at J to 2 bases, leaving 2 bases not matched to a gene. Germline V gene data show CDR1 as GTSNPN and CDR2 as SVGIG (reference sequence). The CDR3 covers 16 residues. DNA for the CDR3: TGTGCCTGGAGTGTTCTAGCGGGGGGGCCCTACAATGAGCAGTTCTTC. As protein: CAWSVLAGGPYNEQFF.

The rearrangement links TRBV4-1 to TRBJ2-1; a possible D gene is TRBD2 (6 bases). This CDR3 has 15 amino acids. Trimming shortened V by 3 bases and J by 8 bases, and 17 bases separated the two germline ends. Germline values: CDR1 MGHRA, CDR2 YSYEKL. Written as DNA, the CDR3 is TGCGCCAGCAGCCACGTCGGGACTTCGTACGATGAGCAGTTCTTC. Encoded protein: CASSHVGTSYDEQFF.

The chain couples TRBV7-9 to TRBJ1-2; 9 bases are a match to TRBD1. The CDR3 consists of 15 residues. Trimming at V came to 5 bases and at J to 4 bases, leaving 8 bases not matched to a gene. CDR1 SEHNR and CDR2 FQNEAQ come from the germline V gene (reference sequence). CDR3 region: CASSDSTGGGYGYTF. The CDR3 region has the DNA TGTGCCAGCAGCGATTCCACAGGGGGCGGCTATGGCTACACCTTC.

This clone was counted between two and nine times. The CDR3 reads CASSEWAANGANYGYTF. The CDR3 region has the DNA TGTGCCAGCAGTGAATGGGCGGCTAATGGGGCGAACTATGGCTACACCTTC. This chain links TRBV25-1 with TRBJ1-2, with D possibly matching TRBD1 (5 bases). The CDR3 spans 17 residues. Trimming stripped 1 base from V and 2 bases from J, with 17 bases between. The germline CDR1 and CDR2 sequences are MGHDK and SYGVNS.

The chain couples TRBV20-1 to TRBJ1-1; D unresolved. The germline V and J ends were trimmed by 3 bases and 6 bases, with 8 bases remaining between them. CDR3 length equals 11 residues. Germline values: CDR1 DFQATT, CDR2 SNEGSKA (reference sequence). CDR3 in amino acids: CSASAVPEAFF. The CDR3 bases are TGCAGTGCTAGCGCGGTCCCTGAAGCTTTCTTT.

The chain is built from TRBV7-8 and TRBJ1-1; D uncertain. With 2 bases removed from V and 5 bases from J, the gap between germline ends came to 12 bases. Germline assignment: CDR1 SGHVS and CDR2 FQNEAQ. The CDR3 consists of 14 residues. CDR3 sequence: CASSLSRGLTEAFF. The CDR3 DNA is TGTGCCAGCAGCTTATCGAGAGGTTTGACTGAAGCTTTCTTT.

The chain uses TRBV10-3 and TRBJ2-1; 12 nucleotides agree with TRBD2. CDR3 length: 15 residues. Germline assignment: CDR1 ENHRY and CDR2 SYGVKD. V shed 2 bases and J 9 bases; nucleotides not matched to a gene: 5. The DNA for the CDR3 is TGTGCCATCAGTGAGATCTCTAGCGGGAGGGGTGAGCAGTTCTTC. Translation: CAISEISSGRGEQFF.

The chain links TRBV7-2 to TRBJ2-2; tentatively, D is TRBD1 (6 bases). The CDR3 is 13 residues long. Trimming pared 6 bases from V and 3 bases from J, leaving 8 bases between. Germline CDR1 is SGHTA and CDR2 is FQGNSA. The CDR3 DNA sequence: TGTGCCAGCAGGCGACAGGACACCGGGGAGCTGTTTTTT. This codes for CASRRQDTGELFF.

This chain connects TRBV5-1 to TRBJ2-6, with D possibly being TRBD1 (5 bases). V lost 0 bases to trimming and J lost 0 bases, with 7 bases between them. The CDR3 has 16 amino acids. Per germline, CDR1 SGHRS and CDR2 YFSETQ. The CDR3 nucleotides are TGCGCCAGCAGCTTGGTTGGGGCCTCTGGGGCCAACGTCCTGACTTTC. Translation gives CASSLVGASGANVLTF.

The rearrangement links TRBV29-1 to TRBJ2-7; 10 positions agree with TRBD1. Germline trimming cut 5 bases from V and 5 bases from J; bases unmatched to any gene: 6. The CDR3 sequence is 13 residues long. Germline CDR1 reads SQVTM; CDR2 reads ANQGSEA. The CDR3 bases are TGCAGCGTTATCCGGGACAGGGGTCACGAGCAGTACTTC. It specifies CSVIRDRGHEQYF.

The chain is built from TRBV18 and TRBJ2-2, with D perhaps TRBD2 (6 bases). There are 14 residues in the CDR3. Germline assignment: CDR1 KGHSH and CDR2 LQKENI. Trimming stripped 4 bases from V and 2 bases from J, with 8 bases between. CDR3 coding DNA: TGTGCCAGCTCACACGGGGGTAACACCGGGGAGCTGTTTTTT. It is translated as CASSHGGNTGELFF.

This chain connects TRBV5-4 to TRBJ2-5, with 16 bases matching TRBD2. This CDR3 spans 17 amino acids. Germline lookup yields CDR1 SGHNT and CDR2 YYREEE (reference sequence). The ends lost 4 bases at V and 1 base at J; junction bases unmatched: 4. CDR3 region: CASSPGLAGGPQETQYF. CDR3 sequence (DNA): TGTGCCAGCAGCCCGGGACTAGCGGGGGGGCCCCAAGAGACCCAGTACTTC.

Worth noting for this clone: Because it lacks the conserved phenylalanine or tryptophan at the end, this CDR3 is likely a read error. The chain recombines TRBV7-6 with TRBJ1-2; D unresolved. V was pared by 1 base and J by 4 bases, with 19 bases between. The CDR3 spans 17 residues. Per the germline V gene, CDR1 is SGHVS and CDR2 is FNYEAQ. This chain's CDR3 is CASSLDGEVELLYGYTS. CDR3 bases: TGTGCCAGCAGCTTAGACGGGGAAGTGGAGTTACTCTATGGCTACACCTCC.

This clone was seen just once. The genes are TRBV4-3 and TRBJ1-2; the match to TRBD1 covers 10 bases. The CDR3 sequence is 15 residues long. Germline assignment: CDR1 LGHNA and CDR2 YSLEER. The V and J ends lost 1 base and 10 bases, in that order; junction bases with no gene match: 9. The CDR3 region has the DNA TGCGCCAGCAGCCAAGGCCCCGGGACAGGGGTTGACTACACCTTC. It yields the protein CASSQGPGTGVDYTF.

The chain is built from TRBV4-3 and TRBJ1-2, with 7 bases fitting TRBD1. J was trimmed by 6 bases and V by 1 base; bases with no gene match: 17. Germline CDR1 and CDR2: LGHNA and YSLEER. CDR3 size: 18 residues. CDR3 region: CASSQVGQGEGFLHGYTF. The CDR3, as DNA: TGCGCCAGCAGCCAAGTCGGCCAGGGGGAAGGTTTTTTGCATGGCTACACCTTC.

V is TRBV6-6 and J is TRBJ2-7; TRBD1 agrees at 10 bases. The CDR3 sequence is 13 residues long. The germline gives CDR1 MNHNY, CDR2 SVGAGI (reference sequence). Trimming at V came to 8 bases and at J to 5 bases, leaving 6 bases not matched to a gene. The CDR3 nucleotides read TGTGCCAGCGGAGACAGGGGGCGGGACGAGCAGTACTTC. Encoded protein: CASGDRGRDEQYF.

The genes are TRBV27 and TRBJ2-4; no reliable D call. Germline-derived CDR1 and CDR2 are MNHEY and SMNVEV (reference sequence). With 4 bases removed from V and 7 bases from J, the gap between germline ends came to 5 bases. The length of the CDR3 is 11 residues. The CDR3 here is CASSWLNIQYF. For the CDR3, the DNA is TGTGCCAGCAGTTGGCTTAACATTCAGTACTTC.